This T cell receptor (beta chain) was identified in a study of CD8 T cells in ankylosing spondylitis. Study-wide results and caveats: Relatively rare in peripheral blood, disease-linked clones were also CD8+. A TCR beta motif made of under 10 highly homologous variants seemed typical of ankylosing spondylitis blood.

This clonotype was seen ten or more times. Its matching antigen is unknown. The authors made TCR beta libraries by quantitative 5'-RACE with molecular barcodes. MiXCR was run by TCRdb on the 5' RACE reads, yielding one entry per CDR3 protein. The sample has 200,000 to 250,000 distinct CDR3 sequences; roughly 10% are singletons. Trimming shortened V by 0 bases and J by 6 bases, and 15 bases separated the two germline ends. Germline V gene lookup returns CDR1 DFQATT and CDR2 SNEGSKA (reference sequence). The CDR3 has 14 amino acids. This TCR came from a male donor with ankylosing spondylitis or in good health (not recorded which). The J gene is TRBJ2-7, the V gene TRBV20-1; D remains unclear. What was sequenced was blood, either unsorted or a sorted T cell fraction (not recorded which). CDR3 residues: CSARDNQGFSEQYF. CDR3 coding DNA: TGCAGTGCTAGAGATAATCAAGGGTTTAGCGAGCAGTACTTC.